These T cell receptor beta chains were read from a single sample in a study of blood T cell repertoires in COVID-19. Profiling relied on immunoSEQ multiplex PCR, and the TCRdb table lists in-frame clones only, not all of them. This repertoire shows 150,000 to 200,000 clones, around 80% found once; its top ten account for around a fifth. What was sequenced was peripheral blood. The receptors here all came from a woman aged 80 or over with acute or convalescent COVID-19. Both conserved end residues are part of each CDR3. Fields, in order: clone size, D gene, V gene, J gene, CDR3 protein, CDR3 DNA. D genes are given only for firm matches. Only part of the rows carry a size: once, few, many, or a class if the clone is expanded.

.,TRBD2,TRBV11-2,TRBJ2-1,CASSMSGGSYNEQFF,TGTGCCAGCAGCATGAGCGGGGGCTCCTACAATGAGCAGTTCTTC
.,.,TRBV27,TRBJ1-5,CASSQLTGWGNQPQHF,TGTGCCAGCAGTCAACTTACAGGTTGGGGCAATCAGCCCCAGCATTTT
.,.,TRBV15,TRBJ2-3,CATSDRRTDTQYF,TGTGCCACCAGTGACAGACGCACAGATACGCAGTATTTT
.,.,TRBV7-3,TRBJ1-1,CASSLRADTEAFF,TGTGCCAGCAGCTTAAGGGCAGACACTGAAGCTTTCTTT
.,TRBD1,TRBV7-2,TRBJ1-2,CASSSGRTGGALF,TGTGCCAGCAGCTCAGGAAGGACAGGTGGGGCCCTCTTC
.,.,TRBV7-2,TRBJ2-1,CASSSFTLNSYNEQFF,TGTGCCAGCAGCTCCTTTACTTTGAACTCCTACAATGAGCAGTTCTTC
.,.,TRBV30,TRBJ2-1,CAWAQGWQNEQFF,TGTGCCTGGGCCCAGGGATGGCAGAATGAGCAGTTCTTC
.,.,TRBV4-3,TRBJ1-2,CASSQGQFYGYTF,TGCGCCAGCAGCCAAGGACAGTTCTATGGCTACACCTTC
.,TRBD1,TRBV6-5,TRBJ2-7,CASKTGTGGYEQYF,TGTGCCAGCAAAACCGGGACAGGAGGCTACGAGCAGTACTTC
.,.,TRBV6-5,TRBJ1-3,CASRGAGNTIYF,TGTGCCAGCCGAGGAGCTGGAAACACCATATATTTT
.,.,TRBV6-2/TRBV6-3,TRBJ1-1,CASSLGRGEAFF,TGTGCCAGCAGCCTCGGAAGGGGTGAAGCTTTCTTT
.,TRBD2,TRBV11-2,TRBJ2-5,CASSLGVVTSGKETQYF,TGTGCCAGCAGCTTAGGAGTGGTGACTAGCGGAAAAGAGACCCAGTACTTC
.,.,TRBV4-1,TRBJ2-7,CASSQASSADTYEQYF,TGCGCCAGCAGCCAAGCTTCGTCCGCGGACACCTACGAGCAGTACTTC
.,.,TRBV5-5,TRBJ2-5,CASSLEAGPETQYF,TGTGCCAGCAGCTTGGAGGCGGGGCCGGAGACCCAGTACTTC
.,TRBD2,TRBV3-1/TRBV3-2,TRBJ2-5,CASSQDATSGSMRETQYF,TGTGCCAGCAGCCAAGACGCAACTAGCGGAAGCATGCGGGAGACCCAGTACTTC
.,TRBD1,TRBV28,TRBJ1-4,CASSPRQGRSNEKLFF,TGTGCCAGCAGTCCAAGACAGGGGCGTTCTAATGAAAAACTGTTTTTT
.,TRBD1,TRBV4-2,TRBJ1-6,CASSEGQARVNSPLHF,TGTGCCAGCAGCGAAGGACAGGCGCGGGTTAATTCACCCCTCCACTTT
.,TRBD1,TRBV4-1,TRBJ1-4,CASSFAPGTGDEKLFF,TGCGCCAGCAGCTTCGCCCCCGGGACAGGGGATGAAAAACTGTTTTTT
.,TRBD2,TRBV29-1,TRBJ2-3,CSVEEAGGNTQYF,TGCAGCGTTGAGGAGGCGGGGGGAAATACGCAGTATTTT
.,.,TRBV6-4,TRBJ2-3,CASSRDTGTDTQYF,TGTGCCAGCAGCCGGGACACTGGCACAGATACGCAGTATTTT
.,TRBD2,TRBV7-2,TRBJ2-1,CASSLVSSGRNNEQFF,TGTGCCAGCAGCTTAGTTTCTAGCGGGAGGAACAATGAGCAGTTCTTC
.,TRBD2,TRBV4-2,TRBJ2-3,CASSQDRRGRGAQADTQYF,TGTGCCAGCAGCCAAGATCGGCGAGGGAGGGGCGCACAGGCAGATACGCAGTATTTT
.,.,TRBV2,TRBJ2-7,CASREGYEQYF,TGTGCCAGCAGGGAGGGTTACGAGCAGTACTTC
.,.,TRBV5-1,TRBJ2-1,CASSVNYNEQFF,TGCGCCAGCAGCGTAAACTACAATGAGCAGTTCTTC
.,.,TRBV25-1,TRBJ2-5,CASGALGDVEETQYF,TGTGCCAGCGGCGCCCTAGGGGATGTCGAGGAGACCCAGTACTTC
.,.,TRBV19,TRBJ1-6,CASRRFTAKKGLGNSPLHF,TGTGCCAGTAGACGATTTACAGCAAAGAAGGGACTGGGAAATTCACCCCTCCACTTT
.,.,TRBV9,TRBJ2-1,CASLVNEQFF,TGTGCCAGCCTTGTCAATGAGCAGTTCTTC
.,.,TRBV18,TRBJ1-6,CASSSDRTEGSPLHF,TGTGCCAGCTCAAGCGATAGGACAGAGGGTTCACCCCTCCACTTT
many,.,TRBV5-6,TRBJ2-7,CASSPGQLPSYEQYF,TGTGCCAGCAGCCCAGGACAGTTACCCTCCTACGAGCAGTACTTC
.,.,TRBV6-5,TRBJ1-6,CASRSPTVDNSPLHF,TGTGCCAGCAGATCCCCGACAGTAGATAATTCACCCCTCCACTTT
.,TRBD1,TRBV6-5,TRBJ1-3,CASRGTGLGNTIYF,TGTGCCAGCAGGGGGACAGGGCTAGGAAACACCATATATTTT
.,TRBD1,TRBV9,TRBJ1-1,CASSVGTGGEAFF,TGTGCCAGCAGCGTAGGGACAGGCGGTGAAGCTTTCTTT
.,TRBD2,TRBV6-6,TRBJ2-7,CASSPIAGPTYEQYF,TGTGCCAGCAGCCCCATAGCGGGACCCACCTACGAGCAGTACTTC
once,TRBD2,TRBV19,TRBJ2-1,CASSIGLPGLAGHEQFF,TGTGCCAGTAGTATCGGGTTACCGGGACTAGCGGGACATGAGCAGTTCTTC
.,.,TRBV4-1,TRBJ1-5,CARSRQEGQPQHF,TGCGCCCGCAGCCGACAGGAAGGTCAGCCCCAGCATTTT
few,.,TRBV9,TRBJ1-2,CASKGVNGYTF,TGTGCCAGCAAGGGGGTAAACGGCTACACCTTC
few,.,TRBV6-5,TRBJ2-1,CATGEWGDKQFF,TGTGCCACCGGGGAATGGGGTGATAAGCAGTTCTTC
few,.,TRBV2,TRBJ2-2,CASKGEGRGTGELFF,TGTGCCAGCAAGGGGGAGGGCCGGGGAACCGGGGAGCTGTTTTTT
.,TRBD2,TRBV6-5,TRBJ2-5,CASIRSGGQGETQYF,TGTGCCAGCATCAGGAGCGGGGGTCAGGGAGAGACCCAGTACTTC
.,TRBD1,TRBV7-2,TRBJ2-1,CASSSQGAGEQFF,TGTGCCAGCAGCTCACAGGGGGCCGGTGAGCAGTTCTTC
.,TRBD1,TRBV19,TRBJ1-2,CASSRSPGTVNYGYTF,TGTGCCAGTAGTCGCAGTCCCGGGACAGTGAACTATGGCTACACCTTC
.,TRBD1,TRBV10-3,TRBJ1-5,CAISGRQGSQPQHF,TGTGCCATCAGTGGAAGACAGGGGAGCCAGCCCCAGCATTTT
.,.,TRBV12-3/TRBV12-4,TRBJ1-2,CASSQGYGYTF,TGTGCCAGCAGCCAGGGCTATGGCTACACCTTC